Sequencing of this T cell receptor beta chain was carried out in a study of T cells in Graves' hyperthyroidism and ophthalmopathy. The CDR3 regions of TCR beta were amplified from RNA transcripts. RT-PCR in the first round (using the HTBI primer set) targeted the TCR CDR3. TCRdb recomputed calls from the multiplex PCR reads with MiXCR, one row per CDR3 protein. The sample records 660,000 or so distinct CDR3 sequences, just under 45% being singletons. Study-wide results and limits: Ophthalmopathy stood apart from stable hyperthyroidism in a 13 V-J model. Ophthalmopathy, which appeared later, was predicted by the model a median around 6.9 months before onset.

The study based diagnoses on clinical symptoms, serum thyroxine and TRAb, thyroid ultrasound and orbital computed tomography. The CDR3 consists of 13 residues. Trimming stripped 3 bases from V and 0 bases from J, with 5 bases between. This clonotype was recorded at least ten times. What it binds is not known. This clonotype was sampled from an adult man with Graves' disease, either hyperthyroidism or ophthalmopathy (not recorded which). This chain joins TRBV12-3 or TRBV12-4 and TRBJ1-2; D is undetermined. Sequencing was performed on peripheral blood or thyroid tissue (not recorded which). CDR3 residues: CASSLNPNYGYTF. Here the CDR3 DNA reads TGTGCCAGCAGTTTGAATCCTAACTATGGCTACACCTTC.